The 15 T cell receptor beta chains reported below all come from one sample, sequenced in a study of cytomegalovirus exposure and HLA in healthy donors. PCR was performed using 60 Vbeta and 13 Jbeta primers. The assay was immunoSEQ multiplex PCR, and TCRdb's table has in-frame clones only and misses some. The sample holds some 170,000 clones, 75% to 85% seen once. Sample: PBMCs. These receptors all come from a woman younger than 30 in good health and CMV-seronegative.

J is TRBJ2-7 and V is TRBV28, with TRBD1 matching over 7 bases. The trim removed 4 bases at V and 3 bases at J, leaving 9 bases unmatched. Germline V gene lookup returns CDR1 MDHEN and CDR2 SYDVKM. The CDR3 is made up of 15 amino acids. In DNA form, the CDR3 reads TGTGCCAGCAGTTCCTACAGGGGAATGAACTACGAGCAGTACTTC. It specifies CASSSYRGMNYEQYF.

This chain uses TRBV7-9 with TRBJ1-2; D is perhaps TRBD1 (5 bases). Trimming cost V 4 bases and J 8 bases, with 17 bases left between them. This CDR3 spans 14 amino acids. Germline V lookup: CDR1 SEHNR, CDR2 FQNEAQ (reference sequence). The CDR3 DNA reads TGTGCCAGCAGCTCTGAAGGGAGGGGTGGAGGCTACACCTTC. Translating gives CASSSEGRGGGYTF.

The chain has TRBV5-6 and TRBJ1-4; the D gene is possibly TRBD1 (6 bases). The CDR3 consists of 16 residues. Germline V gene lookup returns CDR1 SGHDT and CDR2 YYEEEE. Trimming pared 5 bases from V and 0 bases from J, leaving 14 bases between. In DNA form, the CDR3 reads TGTGCCAGCAGAAAGACAGGAAAGACAACTAATGAAAAACTGTTTTTT. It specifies CASRKTGKTTNEKLFF.

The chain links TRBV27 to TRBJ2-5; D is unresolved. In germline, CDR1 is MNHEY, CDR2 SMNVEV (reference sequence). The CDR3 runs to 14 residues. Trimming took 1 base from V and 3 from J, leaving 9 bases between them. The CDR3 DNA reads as TGTGCCAGCAGTTTATTGGGCCAAGAAGAGACCCAGTACTTC. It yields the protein CASSLLGQEETQYF.

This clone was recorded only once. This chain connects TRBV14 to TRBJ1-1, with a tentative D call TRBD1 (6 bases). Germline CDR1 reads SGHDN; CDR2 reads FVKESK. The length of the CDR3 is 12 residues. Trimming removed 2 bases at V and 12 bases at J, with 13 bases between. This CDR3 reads CASSQQDRRTFF. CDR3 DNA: TGTGCCAGCAGCCAACAGGACAGAAGGACTTTCTTT. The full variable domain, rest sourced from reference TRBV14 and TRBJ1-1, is EAGVTQFPSHSVIEKGQTVTLRCDPISGHDNLYWYRRVMGKEIKFLLHFVKESKQDESGMPNNRFLAERTGGTYSTLKVQPAELEDSGVYFCASSQQDRRTFFGQGTRLTVV.

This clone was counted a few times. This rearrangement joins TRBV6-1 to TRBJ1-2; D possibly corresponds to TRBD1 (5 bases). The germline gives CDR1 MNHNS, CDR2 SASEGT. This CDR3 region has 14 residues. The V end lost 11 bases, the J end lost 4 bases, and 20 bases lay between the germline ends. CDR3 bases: TGTGCCTGCAAATCTAGGGGAACGCTCTATGGCTACACCTTC. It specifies CACKSRGTLYGYTF.

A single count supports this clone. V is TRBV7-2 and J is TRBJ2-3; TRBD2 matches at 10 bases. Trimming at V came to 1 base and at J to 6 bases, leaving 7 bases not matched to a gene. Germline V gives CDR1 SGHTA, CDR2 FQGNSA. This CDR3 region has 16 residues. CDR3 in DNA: TGTGCCAGCAGCTTAGTTCCAGCGGGGGGGCGGGATACGCAGTATTTT. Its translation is CASSLVPAGGRDTQYF.

This chain's CDR3 is CASSLGSGTGFREQYF. For the CDR3, the DNA is TGTGCCAGCAGCTTGGGTTCCGGGACAGGGTTTAGGGAGCAGTACTTC. V and J are TRBV11-2 and TRBJ2-7, with 9 bases matching TRBD1. The V and J ends lost 3 bases and 7 bases, in that order; junction bases with no gene match: 13. Germline V lookup: CDR1 SGHAT, CDR2 FQNNGV. The CDR3 consists of 16 residues.

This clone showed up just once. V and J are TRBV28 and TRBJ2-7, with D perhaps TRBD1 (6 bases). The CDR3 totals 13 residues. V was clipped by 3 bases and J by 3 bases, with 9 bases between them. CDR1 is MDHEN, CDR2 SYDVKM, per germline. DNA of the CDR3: TGTGCCAGCAGTTTCGCCAGGGGCTACGAGCAGTACTTC. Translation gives CASSFARGYEQYF. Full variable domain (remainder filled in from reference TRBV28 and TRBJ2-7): DVKVTQSSRYLVKRTGEKVFLECVQDMDHENMFWYRQDPGLGLRLIYFSYDVKMKEKGDIPEGYSVSREKKERFSLILESASTNQTSMYLCASSFARGYEQYFGPGTRLTVT.

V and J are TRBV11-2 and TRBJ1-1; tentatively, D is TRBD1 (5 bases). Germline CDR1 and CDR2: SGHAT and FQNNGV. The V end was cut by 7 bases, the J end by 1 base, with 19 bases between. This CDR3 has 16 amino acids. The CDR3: CASTKGRRSENTEAFF. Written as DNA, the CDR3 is TGTGCCAGCACAAAGGGGAGGCGGAGCGAGAACACTGAAGCTTTCTTT.

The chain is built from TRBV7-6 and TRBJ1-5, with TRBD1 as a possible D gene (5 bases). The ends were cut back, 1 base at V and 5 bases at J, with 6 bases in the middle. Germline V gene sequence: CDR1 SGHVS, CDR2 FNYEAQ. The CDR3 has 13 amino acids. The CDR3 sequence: CASSLGQHQPQHF. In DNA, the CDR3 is TGTGCCAGCAGCTTAGGACAGCATCAGCCCCAGCATTTT.

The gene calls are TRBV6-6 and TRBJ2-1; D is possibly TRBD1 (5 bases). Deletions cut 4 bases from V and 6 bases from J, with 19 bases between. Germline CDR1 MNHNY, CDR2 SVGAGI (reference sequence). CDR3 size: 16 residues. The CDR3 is CASSFFPQGALNEQFF. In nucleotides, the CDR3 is TGTGCCAGCAGTTTTTTCCCTCAGGGTGCCCTCAATGAGCAGTTCTTC.

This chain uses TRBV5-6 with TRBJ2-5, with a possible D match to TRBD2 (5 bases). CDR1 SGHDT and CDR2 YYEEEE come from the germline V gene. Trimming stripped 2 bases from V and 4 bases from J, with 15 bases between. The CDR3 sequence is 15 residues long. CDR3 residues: CASSFSGGLGETQYF. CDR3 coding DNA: TGTGCCAGCAGCTTTTCCGGAGGTTTGGGAGAGACCCAGTACTTC.

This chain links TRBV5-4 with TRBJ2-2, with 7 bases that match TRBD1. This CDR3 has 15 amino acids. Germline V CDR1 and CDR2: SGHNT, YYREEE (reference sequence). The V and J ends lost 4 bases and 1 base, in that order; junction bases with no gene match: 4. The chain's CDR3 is CASSPAGGNTGELFF. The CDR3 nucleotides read TGTGCCAGCAGCCCCGCAGGGGGGAACACCGGGGAGCTGTTTTTT. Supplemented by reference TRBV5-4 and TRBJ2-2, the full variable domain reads ETGVTQSPTHLIKTRGQQVTLRCSSQSGHNTVSWYQQALGQGPQFIFQYYREEENGRGNFPPRFSGLQFPNYSSELNVNALELDDSALYLCASSPAGGNTGELFFGEGSRLTVL.

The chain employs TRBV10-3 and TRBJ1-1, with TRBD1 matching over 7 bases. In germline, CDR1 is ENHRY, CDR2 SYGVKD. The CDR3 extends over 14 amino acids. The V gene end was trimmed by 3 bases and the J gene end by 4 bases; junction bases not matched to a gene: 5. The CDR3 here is CAISDPAGGTEAFF. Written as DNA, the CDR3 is TGTGCCATCAGTGATCCGGCAGGGGGCACTGAAGCTTTCTTT.